The 17 T cell receptor beta chains reported below all come from one sample, sequenced in a study of early T cells in non-severe SARS-CoV-2 infection. Each CDR3 protein is one row after TCRdb ran MiXCR on the 5' RACE reads. The table has approximately 66,000 distinct CDR3 sequences, 12% seen once. This specimen was whole blood, taken at baseline. These receptors all stem from an adult who was a healthcare worker with PCR-confirmed SARS-CoV-2 infection or an uninfected control (not recorded which). The donor label of this sample is uncertain.

The chain carries TRBV12-3 or TRBV12-4 and TRBJ1-2, with TRBD1 identical over 8 bases. The CDR3 runs 16 residues. V dropped 6 bases and J dropped 6; count of bases not matched to a gene: 15. DNA for the CDR3: TGTGCCAGCAGCCTTACCACCCGGACAGGGCAAAATGGCTACACCTTC. This gives the protein CASSLTTRTGQNGYTF.

V gene TRBV29-1 combines with J gene TRBJ2-5, with D unclear. The CDR3 is made up of 15 amino acids. With 0 bases removed from V and 5 bases from J, the gap between germline ends came to 16 bases. Germline V CDR1 and CDR2: SQVTM, ANQGSEA. The CDR3 loop is CSVEELVWQEETQYF. The CDR3 coding sequence is TGCAGCGTTGAAGAATTAGTTTGGCAGGAGGAGACCCAGTACTTC.

This clonotype was observed a handful of times. V gene TRBV14 combines with J gene TRBJ1-2; TRBD1 matches 9 bases. This CDR3 contains 15 residues. J was trimmed by 2 bases and V by 3 bases; bases with no gene match: 4. CDR1 is SGHDN, CDR2 FVKESK, per germline. This chain's CDR3 is CASSQAGTGNYGYTF. The CDR3 nucleotides read TGTGCCAGCAGCCAGGCCGGGACAGGGAACTATGGCTACACCTTC.

This clonotype was found many times. V usage is TRBV29-1 and J usage is TRBJ2-3, with 8 bases fitting TRBD2. Losses at the gene ends were 8 bases for V and 3 bases for J; bases not matched to a gene: 7. This CDR3 has 13 residues. Germline V CDR1 and CDR2: SQVTM, ANQGSEA. CDR3 in DNA: TGCAGCCACGGGGGGGCCGGGACAGATACGCAGTATTTT. Translation: CSHGGAGTDTQYF.

This clonotype was observed many times. V usage is TRBV6-5 and J usage is TRBJ1-2; D unclear. Trimming took off 5 bases at V and 0 bases at J, with 10 bases between the two ends. The V gene's germline CDR1 is MNHEY and CDR2 SVGAGI. The CDR3 runs to 14 residues. CDR3 loop: CASSEEISNYGYTF. In nucleotides, the CDR3 is TGTGCCAGCAGTGAGGAGATTTCTAACTATGGCTACACCTTC.

The chain joins TRBV20-1 to TRBJ2-2; the D call may be TRBD1 or TRBD2 (5 bases each). There are 13 residues in the CDR3. Trimming took 6 bases from V and 6 from J, leaving 14 bases between them. Per germline, CDR1 DFQATT and CDR2 SNEGSKA (reference sequence). The CDR3 DNA sequence: TGCAGTGCGGCTTGGGGGTGGGCCGGGGAGCTGTTTTTT. It yields the protein CSAAWGWAGELFF.

This chain links TRBV4-1 with TRBJ1-1; 8 bases fit TRBD1. The V and J ends lost 3 bases and 2 bases, in that order; junction bases with no gene match: 5. The CDR3 length is 15 residues. CDR1 and CDR2 (germline): MGHRA, YSYEKL. The CDR3, as DNA: TGCGCCAGCAGCCACCCGGCAGGGGGCAACACTGAAGCTTTCTTT. This gives the protein CASSHPAGGNTEAFF.

This clonotype has just a few counts. V is TRBV10-3 and J is TRBJ1-2; weak D call: TRBD1 (6 bases). Trimming removed 5 bases from V and 4 bases from J, with 14 bases in between. Germline values: CDR1 ENHRY, CDR2 SYGVKD. The CDR3 has 14 residues. CDR3 DNA: TGTGCCATCAGTACAGGGAAAGACAGCTATGGCTACACCTTC. Its protein product is CAISTGKDSYGYTF.

The chain joins TRBV2 to TRBJ1-2; 9 bases line up with TRBD1. Germline lookup yields CDR1 SNHLY and CDR2 FYNNEI. J lost 5 bases, V lost 8 bases, and 15 bases had no gene match. This CDR3 contains 16 residues. The CDR3, as DNA: TGTGCCAGCCCTGACCGGGACAGGGAAGCAGAATATGGCTACACCTTC. Protein product: CASPDRDREAEYGYTF.

The table lists this clonotype with a few counts. J is TRBJ2-3 and V is TRBV3-1, with D uncertain. Trimming removed 0 bases from V and 6 bases from J, with 13 bases in between. The germline CDR1 and CDR2 sequences are LGHDT and YNNKEL (reference sequence). The CDR3 is 15 amino acids. This CDR3 reads CASSQDRSSRDTQYF. DNA for the CDR3: TGTGCCAGCAGCCAAGACCGTAGTAGCCGGGATACGCAGTATTTT.

This clonotype was counted only a few times. V usage is TRBV29-1 and J usage is TRBJ1-1, with TRBD1 matching over 8 bases. This CDR3 contains 13 residues. The germline V gene encodes CDR1 SQVTM and CDR2 ANQGSEA. V was pared by 7 bases and J by 5 bases, with 9 bases of the junction left unmatched. The CDR3 DNA sequence: TGCAGCGGGGGATGGACAGGGCCGACTGAAGCTTTCTTT. Amino acid sequence: CSGGWTGPTEAFF.

This CDR3 is CASSISATREAFF. In DNA, the CDR3 is TGTGCCAGTAGTATTTCAGCCACCCGAGAAGCTTTCTTT. This rearrangement joins TRBV19 to TRBJ1-1; D gene ambiguous. Between the trimmed V and J ends, which lost 3 bases and 8 bases, there was a span of 13 bases. Per germline, CDR1 LNHDA and CDR2 SQIVND (reference sequence). The CDR3 spans 13 residues.

In its sample, this clonotype was seen many times. The V gene is TRBV20-1, the J gene TRBJ2-2, with 7 bases aligning to TRBD2. This CDR3 has 14 amino acids. CDR1 is DFQATT, CDR2 SNEGSKA, per germline (reference sequence). The V and J ends lost 5 bases and 2 bases, in that order; junction bases with no gene match: 5. CDR3 nucleotide sequence: TGCAGTGCTCCCGGGGGGAGCAACACCGGGGAGCTGTTTTTT. Translated, it gives CSAPGGSNTGELFF.

This clonotype showed up just a few times. The chain carries TRBV30 and TRBJ2-2; 10 nucleotides agree with TRBD1. There are 14 residues in the CDR3. V trimming: 7 bases; J trimming: 6 bases; junction bases outside the gene matches: 8. Germline CDR1 and CDR2: GTSNPN and SVGIG (reference sequence). CDR3 protein: CASGQGGLAGELFF. The CDR3 DNA is TGTGCCTCCGGACAGGGGGGCCTTGCCGGGGAGCTGTTTTTT.

The chain is built from TRBV13 and TRBJ1-1; D uncertain. Looked up from germline, CDR1 is PRHDT and CDR2 is FYEKMQ (reference sequence). The CDR3 contains 13 residues. V was pared by 5 bases and J by 6 bases, with 13 bases between. This chain's CDR3 is CASSPPDLAEAFF. DNA of the CDR3: TGTGCCAGCAGCCCCCCCGACCTGGCTGAAGCTTTCTTT.

The genes are TRBV30 and TRBJ1-5, with 9 bases matching TRBD1. CDR3 length: 13 residues. The V segment lost 3 bases and the J segment 6 bases; nucleotides outside the gene matches: 3. CDR1 and CDR2 (germline): GTSNPN, SVGIG (reference sequence). This chain's CDR3 is CAWSPDRGQPQHF. The DNA for the CDR3 is TGTGCCTGGAGCCCGGACAGGGGTCAGCCCCAGCATTTT.

The chain is built from TRBV3-2 and TRBJ1-1. TRBV3-2 has pseudogene status. This CDR3 comprises 15 residues. CDR3 coding DNA: TGTGCCAGCAGCCAAGCCGGACGGGGGAACACTGAAGCTTTCTTT. Amino acids: CASSQAGRGNTEAFF.